These 22 T cell receptor beta chains share one sample of origin, sequenced in a study of CD8+CD57+ T cells in acquired aplastic anemia. All sequencing subjects had displayed CD8+CD57+ cell expansion on flow cytometry. Both TCR beta VDJ combination and CDR3 sequence profiling were carried out. Genomic DNA was the template for this profiling. TCRdb re-called the reads with MiXCR, one entry per CDR3 protein. The table has more than 150,000 distinct CDR3 sequences, around 48% seen once. The material sequenced was sorted CD4+, CD8+, or CD8+CD57+ T cells (not recorded which) from PBMCs. All receptors come from a human donor with aplastic anemia.

The rearrangement uses TRBV29-1 and TRBJ2-5; no reliable D call. This CDR3 spans 12 amino acids. The V gene's germline CDR1 is SQVTM and CDR2 ANQGSEA. The V end lost 7 bases, the J end lost 1 base, and 10 bases lay between the germline ends. The CDR3 DNA reads as TGCAGCGCCCCAGTCAGCCAAGAGACCCAGTACTTC. Residues: CSAPVSQETQYF.

The chain links TRBV10-2 to TRBJ2-7, with D possibly being TRBD2 (6 bases). Germline V gives CDR1 WSHSY, CDR2 SAAADI. The CDR3 has 13 amino acids. The V gene lost 7 bases and the J gene lost 7 bases, with 17 bases spanning the gap. The CDR3 protein is CASNLSGAEEQYF. Written as DNA, the CDR3 is TGCGCCAGCAACCTTAGCGGAGCGGAGGAGCAGTACTTC.

This clonotype was found many times. The chain has TRBV5-5 and TRBJ1-5, with D maybe TRBD1 (6 bases). Germline lookup yields CDR1 SGHKS and CDR2 YYEKEE (reference sequence). The V end lost 0 bases, the J end lost 5 bases, and 12 bases lay between the germline ends. The CDR3 spans 15 residues. The CDR3 DNA is TGTGCCAGCAGCTTGGGTGGGGCAGGGGATCAGCCCCAGCATTTT. It encodes CASSLGGAGDQPQHF.

V usage is TRBV13 and J usage is TRBJ1-2; D is possibly TRBD1 (6 bases). V was shortened by 6 bases and J by 5 bases, with 16 bases between the two germline ends. The germline V gene encodes CDR1 PRHDT and CDR2 FYEKMQ (reference sequence). The CDR3 runs to 14 residues. CDR3 in amino acids: CASSGGPQGYGYTF. The DNA of the CDR3 is TGTGCCAGCAGTGGAGGGCCCCAGGGGTATGGCTACACCTTC.

Many counts were recorded for this clonotype. This chain connects TRBV12-3 or TRBV12-4 to TRBJ1-2, with a weak D call TRBD1 (5 bases). The ends were cut back, 6 bases at V and 5 bases at J, with 10 bases in the middle. This CDR3 region has 12 residues. The DNA for the CDR3 is TGTGCCAGCAGGGGGGGGGAATATGGCTACACCTTC. Translating it yields CASRGGEYGYTF.

This clonotype appeared many times. V and J are TRBV6-5 and TRBJ2-2; D is ambiguous. This CDR3 region has 14 residues. CDR1 and CDR2 from the germline V gene are MNHEY and SVGAGI. V shed 1 base and J shed 6 bases, with 9 bases lying between them. The CDR3 DNA is TGTGCCAGCAGTTACTTTCCCCAGGCCGGGGAGCTGTTTTTT. Translation: CASSYFPQAGELFF.

The genes are TRBV29-1 and TRBJ2-7; the D gene could be TRBD1 or TRBD2 (6 bases each). The CDR3 loop spans 17 amino acids. Germline assignment: CDR1 SQVTM and CDR2 ANQGSEA. V dropped 2 bases and J dropped 0 bases, with 20 bases sitting between them. CDR3 nucleotides: TGCAGCGTTGAACAGACAGGTCGAAAGACTAGCTCCTACGAGCAGTACTTC. This translates into CSVEQTGRKTSSYEQYF.

V usage is TRBV10-3 and J usage is TRBJ2-7; 8 bases agree with TRBD1. Losses at the gene ends were 0 bases for V and 5 bases for J; bases not matched to a gene: 15. The CDR3 runs 18 residues. CDR1 ENHRY and CDR2 SYGVKD come from the germline V gene. In DNA form, the CDR3 reads TGTGCCATCAGTGAGTCCGAGACAGGGGCTGGGGTCAGTGACGAGCAGTACTTC. Its protein product is CAISESETGAGVSDEQYF.

The genes are TRBV20-1 and TRBJ2-3, with D possibly matching TRBD1 (5 bases). V was shortened by 5 bases and J by 0 bases, with 12 bases between the two germline ends. The CDR3 sequence is 14 residues long. Germline V gives CDR1 DFQATT, CDR2 SNEGSKA (reference sequence). CDR3 protein: CSAPVRGSTDTQYF. The CDR3 DNA sequence: TGCAGTGCTCCAGTAAGGGGTAGCACAGATACGCAGTATTTT.

Worth noting for this clonotype: The junction and the germline gene differ at one end; a read error may be behind it. The V gene is TRBV7-9, the J gene TRBJ1-1, with D possibly matching TRBD1 (5 bases). In germline, CDR1 is SEHNR, CDR2 FQNEAQ (reference sequence). The CDR3 consists of 12 residues. CDR3 sequence reads: CAVKGQHTEALF. The CDR3 DNA sequence: TGTGCCGTCAAGGGGCAACACACTGAAGCTCTCTTT. The whole variable domain, filled in from reference TRBV7-9 and TRBJ1-1, reads DTGVSQNPRHKITKRGQNVTFRCDPISEHNRLYWYRQTLGQGPEFLTYFQNEAQLEKSRLLSDRFSAERPKGSFSTLEIQRTEQGDSAMYLCAVKGQHTEALFGQGTRLTVV.

This clonotype has ten or more counts. The gene calls are TRBV7-2 and TRBJ1-2; 10 bases line up with TRBD1. V lost 5 bases to trimming and J lost 5 bases; unmatched junction nucleotides: 8. The germline CDR1 and CDR2 sequences are SGHTA and FQGNSA. The CDR3 covers 15 residues. CDR3 coding DNA: TGTGCCAGCAGCCCCCAGGCGGACAGGGGGTATGGCTACACCTTC. Amino acids: CASSPQADRGYGYTF.

There are a few counts of this clonotype. This chain links TRBV6-2 or TRBV6-3 with TRBJ1-5; D perhaps matches TRBD1 (6 bases). Germline CDR1 reads MNHEY; CDR2 reads SVGEGT. V was cut by 7 bases and J by 5 bases, with 15 bases left in between. CDR3 length: 14 amino acids. In nucleotides, the CDR3 is TGTGCCAGCATAAGCAGGGGCGGGGATCAGCCCCAGCATTTT. Its protein is CASISRGGDQPQHF.

The V and J genes are TRBV9 and TRBJ2-3, with D tentatively TRBD1 or TRBD2 (5 bases each). CDR3 length: 15 residues. The germline CDR1 and CDR2 sequences are SGDLS and YYNGEE. V gave up 6 bases and J gave up 0 bases, with 14 bases separating them. The chain's CDR3 is CASTQGAISTDTQYF. The CDR3 DNA reads as TGTGCCAGCACCCAGGGAGCGATTAGCACAGATACGCAGTATTTT.

This clonotype was observed at least ten times. In DNA, the CDR3 is TGTGCCAGCAGTCAAGACCACCTGCGGGAGACCCAGTACTTC. This codes for CASSQDHLRETQYF. The rearrangement joins TRBV6-1 to TRBJ2-5, with D hard to call. This CDR3 comprises 14 residues. Germline assignment: CDR1 MNHNS and CDR2 SASEGT. Trimming took off 5 bases at V and 5 bases at J, with 15 bases between the two ends.

The sample holds a few counts of this clonotype. CDR3 bases: TGTGCCAGCAGTTACTCGAGGGGGCTGAACACTGAAGCTTTCTTT. Amino acid sequence: CASSYSRGLNTEAFF. The chain couples TRBV6-5 to TRBJ1-1; 7 positions agree with TRBD1. Per germline, CDR1 MNHEY and CDR2 SVGAGI. The CDR3 is 15 residues long. V gave up 0 bases and J gave up 0 bases; unmatched junction bases: 1.

This clonotype appeared many times. This chain links TRBV20-1 with TRBJ1-1; D is unclear. From germline, CDR1 is DFQATT and CDR2 SNEGSKA (reference sequence). The CDR3 spans 15 residues. Between the trimmed V and J ends, which lost 2 bases and 1 base, there was a span of 14 bases. The DNA for the CDR3 is TGCAGTGCTAGAATTCCACACCCACCGAACACTGAAGCTTTCTTT. Encoded protein: CSARIPHPPNTEAFF.

The gene calls are TRBV10-3 and TRBJ2-1; D possibly corresponds to TRBD1 (6 bases). The germline V gene has CDR1 ENHRY and CDR2 SYGVKD. This CDR3 has 12 residues. Trimming removed 2 bases from V and 8 bases from J, with 7 bases in between. CDR3 in amino acids: CAISEEGDEQFF. CDR3 sequence (DNA): TGTGCCATCAGTGAGGAGGGGGATGAGCAGTTCTTC.

V is TRBV2 and J is TRBJ2-7; tentatively, D is TRBD1 (6 bases). V was shortened by 0 bases and J by 0 bases, with 6 bases between the two germline ends. The CDR3 is 14 residues long. Germline V lookup: CDR1 SNHLY, CDR2 FYNNEI. The CDR3 is CASSEADSSYEQYF. The CDR3, as DNA: TGTGCCAGCAGTGAAGCGGACAGCTCCTACGAGCAGTACTTC.

The chain combines TRBV2 with TRBJ2-2; D is undetermined. CDR1 SNHLY and CDR2 FYNNEI come from the germline V gene. The CDR3 has 12 residues. The V and J ends lost 6 bases and 6 bases respectively, with 8 bases between them. The CDR3 DNA sequence: TGTGCCAGCAGGCCCCTAGCCGGGGAGCTGTTTTTT. It specifies CASRPLAGELFF.

Note on this clonotype: A read error may explain this, as a much larger clone is one base away. The conserved phenylalanine or tryptophan normally closing the CDR3 is absent here, so this likely arose from a read error. V is TRBV27 and J is TRBJ1-2; possible D gene TRBD1, 5 bases. This CDR3 region has 13 residues. CDR1 and CDR2 (germline): MNHEY, SMNVEV (reference sequence). V was trimmed by 6 bases and J by 4 bases, leaving 12 bases between them. The CDR3 is CASSAGLSYGYTL. CDR3 nucleotides: TGTGCCAGCAGCGCGGGACTGAGCTATGGCTACACCCTC.

The CDR3 DNA reads TGTGCCAGCCAAACCGGCGGAAGGCAAGAGACCCAGTACTTC. Translated: CASQTGGRQETQYF. The chain has TRBV28 and TRBJ2-5; no clear D. The CDR3 runs to 14 residues. Germline V gives CDR1 MDHEN, CDR2 SYDVKM. Trimming left V 8 bases short and J 2 bases short, with 15 bases between.

V and J are TRBV11-2 and TRBJ2-7; D perhaps matches TRBD2 (6 bases). This CDR3 has 18 amino acids. Germline V gene lookup returns CDR1 SGHAT and CDR2 FQNNGV. V was trimmed by 2 bases and J by 4 bases, leaving 24 bases between them. The DNA of the CDR3 is TGTGCCAGCAGCTTAATCAATAGGAGGCGGGGAAATCTATACGAGCAGTACTTC. It specifies CASSLINRRRGNLYEQYF.